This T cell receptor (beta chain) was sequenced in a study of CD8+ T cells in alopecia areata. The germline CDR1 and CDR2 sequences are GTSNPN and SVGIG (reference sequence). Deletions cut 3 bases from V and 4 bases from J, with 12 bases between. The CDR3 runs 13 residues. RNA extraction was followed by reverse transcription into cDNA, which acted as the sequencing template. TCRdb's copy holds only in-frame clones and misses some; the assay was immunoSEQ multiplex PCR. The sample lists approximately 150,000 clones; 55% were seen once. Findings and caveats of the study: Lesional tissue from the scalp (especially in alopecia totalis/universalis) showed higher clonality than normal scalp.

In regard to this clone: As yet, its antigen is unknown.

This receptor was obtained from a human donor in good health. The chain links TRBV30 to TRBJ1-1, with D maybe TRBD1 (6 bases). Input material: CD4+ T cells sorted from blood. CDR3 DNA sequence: TGTGCCTGGAGCGGACAGCGGGGCACTGAAGCTTTCTTT. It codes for CAWSGQRGTEAFF.